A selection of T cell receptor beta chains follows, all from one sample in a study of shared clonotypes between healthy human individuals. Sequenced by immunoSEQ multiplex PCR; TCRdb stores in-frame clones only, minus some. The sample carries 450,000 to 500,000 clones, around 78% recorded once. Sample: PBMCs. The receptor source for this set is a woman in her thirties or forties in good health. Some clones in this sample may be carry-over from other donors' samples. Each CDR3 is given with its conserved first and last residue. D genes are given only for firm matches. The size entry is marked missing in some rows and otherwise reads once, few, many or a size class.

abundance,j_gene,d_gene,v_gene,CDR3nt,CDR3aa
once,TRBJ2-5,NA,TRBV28,TGTGCCAGCAGCTTGGTGCGAGAGACCCAGTACTTC,CASSLVRETQYF
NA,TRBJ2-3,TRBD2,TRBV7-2,TGTGCCAGCAGCTTAGATGGTAGCGGGAGGGCAGATACGCAGTATTTT,CASSLDGSGRADTQYF
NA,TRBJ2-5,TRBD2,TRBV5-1,TGCGCCAGCAGACTAGCGGGAGGGCCAGAGACCCAGTACTTC,CASRLAGGPETQYF
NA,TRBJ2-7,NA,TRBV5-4,TGTGCCAGTTCTCAGGACAGCACCTCCTACGAGCAGTACTTC,CASSQDSTSYEQYF
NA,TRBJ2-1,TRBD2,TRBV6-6,TGTGCCAGCACTTCACAGGGACTAGTGCGGTTCTTC,CASTSQGLVRFF
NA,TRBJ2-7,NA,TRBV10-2,TGCGCCAGCACCCTGGGACTGCCCTCCTACGAGCAGTACTTC,CASTLGLPSYEQYF
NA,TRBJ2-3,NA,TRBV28,TGTGCCAGCAGGCGATTGATTAGGGGGTCAGATACGCAGTATTTT,CASRRLIRGSDTQYF
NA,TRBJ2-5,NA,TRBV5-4,TGTGCCAGCAGCCCTCGATCCGCGGGGGAGACCCAGTACTTC,CASSPRSAGETQYF
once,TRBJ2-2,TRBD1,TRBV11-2,TGTGCCAGCAGCTTAACAGGGGGCTACACCGGGGAGCTGTTTTTT,CASSLTGGYTGELFF
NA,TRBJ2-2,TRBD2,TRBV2,TGTGCCAGCAGTGAAAGCGGGAGCGGCACCGGGGAGCTGTTTTTT,CASSESGSGTGELFF
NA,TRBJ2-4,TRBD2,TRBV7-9,TGTGCCAGCAGCTTAGCATCTAGCGGGAGTGGAGGAAACATTCAGTACTTC,CASSLASSGSGGNIQYF
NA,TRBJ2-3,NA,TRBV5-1,TGCGCCAGCAGCTTGAACAGGGCTATTTCAGATACGCAGTATTTT,CASSLNRAISDTQYF
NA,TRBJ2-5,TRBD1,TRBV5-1,TGCGCCAGCAGCCCCACGACAGGGATCGAGACCCAGTACTTC,CASSPTTGIETQYF
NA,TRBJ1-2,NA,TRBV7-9,TGTGCCAGCAGCTCAACCGGGTCTTCGAATGGCTACACCTTC,CASSSTGSSNGYTF
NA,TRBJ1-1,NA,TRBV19,TGTGCCAGTGATCGCCGCCGGGGGGGAACTGAAGCTTTCTTT,CASDRRRGGTEAFF
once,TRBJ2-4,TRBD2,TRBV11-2,TGTGCCAGCAGCTGGACCGGACTAGCGGGAGCCAAAAACATTCAGTACTTC,CASSWTGLAGAKNIQYF
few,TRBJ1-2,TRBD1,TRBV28,TGTGCCAGCAGTTCCGCCGGGACAGAAGACTATGGCTACACCTTC,CASSSAGTEDYGYTF
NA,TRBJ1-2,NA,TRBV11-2,TGTGCCAGCAGCTTTCCGGGGAAGAACTATGGCTACACCTTC,CASSFPGKNYGYTF
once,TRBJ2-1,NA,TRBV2,TGTGCCAGCAGTACCGGGACTTCCCAGTTGGATGAGCAGTTCTTC,CASSTGTSQLDEQFF
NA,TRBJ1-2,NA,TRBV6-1,TGTGCCAGCAGTGAGGGGAGCAACTATGGCTACACCTTC,CASSEGSNYGYTF
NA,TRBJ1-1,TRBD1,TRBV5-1,TGCGCCAGCAGCGGACAGGGACCGAACACTGAAGCTTTCTTT,CASSGQGPNTEAFF
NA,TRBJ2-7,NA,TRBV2,TGTGCCAGCAGTATACCCCTCTCCTACGAGCAGTACTTC,CASSIPLSYEQYF
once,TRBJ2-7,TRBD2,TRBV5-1,TGCGCCAGCAGCGCGGGACTAGCGGGAGGTATGCACGAGCAGTACTTC,CASSAGLAGGMHEQYF
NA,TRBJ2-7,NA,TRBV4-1,TGCGCCAGCAGCCAAGATACCCCCTACGAGCAGTACTTC,CASSQDTPYEQYF
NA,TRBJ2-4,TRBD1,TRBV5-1,TGCGCCAGCAGCTTCCGGACAGGGGGAGACATTCAGTACTTC,CASSFRTGGDIQYF
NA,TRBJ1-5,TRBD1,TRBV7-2,TGTGCCAGCAGCTTAGGGGGACAGAGTAATCAGCCCCAGCATTTT,CASSLGGQSNQPQHF
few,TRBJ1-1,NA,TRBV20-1,TGCAGTGCTAGTTGGGGACAAGAAGCTTTCTTT,CSASWGQEAFF
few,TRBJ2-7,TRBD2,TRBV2,TGTGCCAGCACCGAGGGACTAGCGGGAAACACCTACGAGCAGTACTTC,CASTEGLAGNTYEQYF
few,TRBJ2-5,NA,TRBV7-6,TGTGCCAGCAGCTTAGCGATCGAGACCCAGTACTTC,CASSLAIETQYF
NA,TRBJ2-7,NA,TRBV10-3,TGTGCCATCAGTGAACAGGAGGGGCCCTCCGAGCAGTACTTC,CAISEQEGPSEQYF
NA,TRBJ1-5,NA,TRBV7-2,TGTGCCAGCAGCCCCTACTCGAACAATCAGCCCCAGCATTTT,CASSPYSNNQPQHF
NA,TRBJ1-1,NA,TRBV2,TGTGCCAGCAGTGAAGGGCGCATGAACACTGAAGCTTTCTTT,CASSEGRMNTEAFF
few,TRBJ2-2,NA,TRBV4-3,TGCGCCAGCAGCCAAGAAAATAGCGGACTAAACACCGGGGAGCTGTTTTTT,CASSQENSGLNTGELFF
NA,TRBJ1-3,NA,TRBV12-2,TGTGCAAGTCGCTTAAGGGGACAGGGAACACAGGCGAAACGAACCACCATATATTTT,CASRLRGQGTQAKRTTIYF
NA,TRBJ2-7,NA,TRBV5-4,TGTGCCAGCAGCCACCCGACTGGCGGGGTTATCTACGAGCAGTACTTC,CASSHPTGGVIYEQYF
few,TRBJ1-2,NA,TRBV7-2,TGTGCCAGCAGCCGTAGGGAGATATCTGGCTACACCTTC,CASSRREISGYTF
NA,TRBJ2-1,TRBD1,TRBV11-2,TGTGCCAGCAGCTTACGCAGGGGGCTTTTTAACTACAATGAGCAGTTCTTC,CASSLRRGLFNYNEQFF
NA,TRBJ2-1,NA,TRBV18,TGTGCCAGCTCACCCGGGCAGGGGGGAAACAATGAGCAGTTCTTC,CASSPGQGGNNEQFF
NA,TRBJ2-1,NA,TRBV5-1,TGCGCCAGCAGCTTGGGACTAGACGGCATTGGCGAGCAGTTCTTC,CASSLGLDGIGEQFF
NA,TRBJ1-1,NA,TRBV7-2,TGTGCCAGCAGCTTAGAGGTGGGGAACACTGAAGCTTTCTTT,CASSLEVGNTEAFF
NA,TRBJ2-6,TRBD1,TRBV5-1,TGCGCCAGCAGCTTAACAGGGGGCGCTGGGGCCAACGTCCTGACTTTC,CASSLTGGAGANVLTF
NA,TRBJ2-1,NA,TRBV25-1,TGTGCCAGCAGTGTAGACAATGAGCAGTTCTTC,CASSVDNEQFF
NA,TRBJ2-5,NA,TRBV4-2,TGTGCCAGCAGCCAAGAGAGACAAGAGACCCAGTACTTC,CASSQERQETQYF
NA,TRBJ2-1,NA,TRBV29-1,TGCAGCGTTAGGGTTGCTCAACTGCCGTTCTTC,CSVRVAQLPFF
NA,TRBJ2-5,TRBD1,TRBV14,TGTGCCAGCAGCCCCGGGACAGTAGGTTGGGGACGAAAGGAGACCCAGTACTTC,CASSPGTVGWGRKETQYF
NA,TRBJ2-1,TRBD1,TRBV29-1,TGCAGCGTTGAAGGAACCGGGACAGGGAGTAATGAGCAGTTCTTC,CSVEGTGTGSNEQFF
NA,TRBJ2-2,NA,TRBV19,TGTGCCAGTAACTCGGGTTGGAACACCGGGGAGCTGTTTTTT,CASNSGWNTGELFF
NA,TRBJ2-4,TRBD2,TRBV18,TGTGCCAGCTCACCAAGAGGGACTAGCGGCCGTACGTACTTC,CASSPRGTSGRTYF
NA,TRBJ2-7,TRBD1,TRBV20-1,TGCAGTGCCCCTGACAGGGGAAGGCAGTACTTC,CSAPDRGRQYF
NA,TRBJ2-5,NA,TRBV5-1,TGCGCCAGCAGCTTGGGAATTTGGGCGCGACAAGAGACCCAGTACTTC,CASSLGIWARQETQYF
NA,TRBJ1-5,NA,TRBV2,TGTGCCAGCAGTGACGCCGGGGAGAGGCCCCAGCATTTT,CASSDAGERPQHF